This TCR beta chain came from a study of OX40 agonist ivuxolimab in advanced cancers. Study results and caveats: Among the lowest peripheral clonal expansion occurred in 0.1-3.0 mg/kg partial responders.

Comments on this clone: Its antigen is still unknown.

Clones were sequenced by immunoSEQ multiplex PCR, and TCRdb holds only the in-frame ones, with some missing. The profile shows about 77,000 clones, roughly 87% of them singletons. V shed 8 bases and J shed 4 bases, with 11 bases lying between them. The CDR3 covers 12 residues. In germline, CDR1 is WSHSY, CDR2 SAAADI. With baseline, cycle 4 day 1, and cycle 7 day 1 as timepoints, blood was sampled. The TCR comes from an adult with an advanced solid tumor such as melanoma, head and neck, liver or kidney cancer. This chain joins TRBV10-2 and TRBJ2-5, with D possibly matching TRBD1 (5 bases). The sequences come from CD4+ or CD8+ T cells sorted from blood, collected in a trial of the OX40 agonist ivuxolimab. As DNA, the CDR3 is TGCGCCAGCGGTAGCAGGGTAGAGACCCAGTACTTC. Its protein is CASGSRVETQYF.